This T cell receptor (beta chain) was profiled in a study of T cells in Graves' hyperthyroidism and ophthalmopathy. Study-level findings and limits: Ophthalmopathy onset followed model prediction by a median roughly 6.5 months. Blood shared most expanded thyroid clonotypes above 0.001.

Template material for amplifying TCR beta CDR3 regions consisted of RNA transcripts. The HTBI set primed first-round TCR CDR3 RT-PCR. Via MiXCR, TCRdb re-called the multiplex PCR reads, giving one row per CDR3 protein. The table lists 500,000 to 750,000 distinct CDR3 sequences, 15% to 19% of them singletons. Orbital computed tomography and thyroid ultrasound, together with serum TRAb and thyroxine and clinical symptoms, were used for diagnoses. V was clipped by 2 bases and J by 2 bases, with 14 bases between them. The CDR3 consists of 16 residues. Germline V lookup: CDR1 LGHNA, CDR2 YSLEER. Details on this clonotype: Its antigen is currently unknown.

This rearrangement joins TRBV4-3 to TRBJ2-3; tentative D call: TRBD2 (7 bases). The sequence derives from a woman aged 30 to 39 with Graves' hyperthyroidism. Specimen: blood. CDR3 region: CASSQFGGLVTDTQYF. The CDR3 region has the DNA TGCGCCAGCAGCCAATTCGGGGGGCTTGTCACAGATACGCAGTATTTT.